The 18 T cell receptor beta chains below all came from one sample that was sequenced in a study of blood T cell repertoires in COVID-19. The assay was immunoSEQ multiplex PCR, and TCRdb's table has in-frame clones only and misses some. The sample lists roughly 230,000 clones; 89% were seen once. Material for sequencing was peripheral blood. These receptors all stem from a woman aged 40 to 50 who had recovered from COVID-19.

This chain connects TRBV5-1 to TRBJ2-4; possible D gene TRBD1, 5 bases. The germline V gene encodes CDR1 SGHRS and CDR2 YFSETQ. Between the trimmed V and J ends, which lost 3 bases and 0 bases, there was a span of 16 bases. The CDR3 consists of 17 residues. CDR3: CASSSLGFTGAKNIQYF. The CDR3 bases are TGCGCCAGCAGCTCCCTTGGATTTACAGGAGCCAAAAACATTCAGTACTTC.

This chain connects TRBV7-6 to TRBJ1-1, with D tentatively TRBD1 (6 bases). V lost 0 bases and J 6 bases, leaving 17 bases between the germline ends. CDR1 is SGHVS and CDR2 is FNYEAQ in the germline V gene. The CDR3 runs to 16 residues. CDR3 coding DNA: TGTGCCAGCAGCTTAGCGTGGGGGAGTCGACAGGCTGAAGCTTTCTTT. It translates to CASSLAWGSRQAEAFF.

The V gene is TRBV18, the J gene TRBJ1-6; 10 bases line up with TRBD1. V dropped 1 base and J dropped 8; count of bases not matched to a gene: 2. Germline values: CDR1 KGHSH, CDR2 LQKENI. CDR3 size: 15 residues. In nucleotides, the CDR3 is TGTGCCAGCTCACCACAGGGGACAGGGGATTCACCCCTCCACTTT. Translated: CASSPQGTGDSPLHF.

The chain recombines TRBV19 with TRBJ2-3, with a possible D match to TRBD2 (6 bases). This CDR3 comprises 14 residues. Deletions cut 7 bases from V and 1 base from J, with 12 bases between. Germline CDR1 LNHDA, CDR2 SQIVND (reference sequence). The DNA for the CDR3 is TGTGCCAGTAACCCCCAGCGGGGCACAGATACGCAGTATTTT. Its translation is CASNPQRGTDTQYF. Filled out from reference TRBV19 and TRBJ2-3, the complete variable domain reads DGGITQSPKYLFRKEGQNVTLSCEQNLNHDAMYWYRQDPGQGLRLIYYSQIVNDFQKGDIAEGYSVSREKKESFPLTVTSAQKNPTAFYLCASNPQRGTDTQYFGPGTRLTVL.

J is TRBJ2-5 and V is TRBV11-2, with 10 nucleotides matching TRBD2. The CDR3 covers 15 residues. The germline V gene encodes CDR1 SGHAT and CDR2 FQNNGV. V trimming: 5 bases; J trimming: 3 bases; junction bases outside the gene matches: 6. As DNA, the CDR3 is TGTGCCAGCAGCGAGGGACTAGCGTATAAAGAGACCCAGTACTTC. This gives the protein CASSEGLAYKETQYF.

This chain joins TRBV6-4 and TRBJ1-2, with 8 bases identical to TRBD1. The CDR3 has 14 residues. The trim removed 1 base at V and 8 bases at J, leaving 6 bases unmatched. CDR1 and CDR2 (germline): MRHNA, SNTAGT. CDR3 coding DNA: TGTGCCAGCAGTGACTTTGGCAGGGGGCACGGCTACACCTTC. Its protein is CASSDFGRGHGYTF.

The chain links TRBV2 to TRBJ2-2; 8 bases map to TRBD1. The CDR3 loop spans 16 amino acids. V was clipped by 6 bases and J by 4 bases; unmatched bases: 10. From germline, CDR1 is SNHLY and CDR2 FYNNEI. The CDR3 region is CASRARTGSATGELFF. CDR3 nucleotides: TGTGCCAGCAGGGCCAGGACAGGGTCGGCCACCGGGGAGCTGTTTTTT. The entire variable domain, with the rest obtained from reference TRBV2 and TRBJ2-2, is as follows: EPEVTQTPSHQVTQMGQEVILRCVPISNHLYFYWYRQILGQKVEFLVSFYNNEISEKSEIFDDQFSVERPDGSNFTLKIRSTKLEDSAMYFCASRARTGSATGELFFGEGSRLTVL.

The chain uses TRBV19 and TRBJ2-6, with TRBD1 as a possible D gene (6 bases). V lost 5 bases and J lost 4, with 15 bases in between. Germline-derived CDR1 and CDR2 are LNHDA and SQIVND (reference sequence). CDR3 length: 16 amino acids. The CDR3 nucleotides read TGTGCCAGTAGTCTGACAGGCCAAAGGGGGGCCAACGTCCTGACTTTC. Amino acid sequence: CASSLTGQRGANVLTF.

The chain joins TRBV3-1 (or the pseudogene TRBV3-2) to TRBJ1-3; the D is unclear. The CDR3 spans 17 residues. V was cut by 6 bases and J by 1 base, with 19 bases left in between. Germline V lookup: CDR1 LGHDT, CDR2 YNNKEL (reference sequence). Here the CDR3 DNA reads TGTGCCAGCAGTCCCGGGTCTACCATATCTTCTGGAAACACCATATATTTT. Translating gives CASSPGSTISSGNTIYF.

V gene TRBV27 combines with J gene TRBJ2-1; 8 positions agree with TRBD2. V lost 3 bases and J lost 4; bases outside the gene matches: 8. This CDR3 is built from 16 residues. The V gene's germline CDR1 is MNHEY and CDR2 SMNVEV (reference sequence). The CDR3 reads CASSFGAGGLYNEQFF. CDR3 nucleotides: TGTGCCAGCAGTTTCGGGGCGGGGGGATTGTACAATGAGCAGTTCTTC.

The rearrangement links TRBV6-5 to TRBJ2-3, with TRBD1 matching over 9 bases. CDR1 is MNHEY, CDR2 SVGAGI, per germline. Germline trimming cut 4 bases from V and 4 bases from J; bases unmatched to any gene: 6. This CDR3 is built from 15 residues. The CDR3 DNA reads TGTGCCAGCAGTTGGGGACAGGGTGCGCCAGATACGCAGTATTTT. Its translation: CASSWGQGAPDTQYF.

The J gene is TRBJ2-1, the V gene TRBV7-6, with D possibly being TRBD1 (6 bases). The CDR3 is made up of 16 amino acids. Between the trimmed V and J ends, which lost 1 base and 7 bases, there was a span of 17 bases. Looked up from germline, CDR1 is SGHVS and CDR2 is FNYEAQ. The CDR3 region has the DNA TGTGCCAGCAGCTTAGGGGTGACAGGCGCTTGGAATGAGCAGTTCTTC. Amino acid sequence: CASSLGVTGAWNEQFF.

V gene TRBV19 combines with J gene TRBJ2-1; unclear D gene. Per the germline V gene, CDR1 is LNHDA and CDR2 is SQIVND (reference sequence). This CDR3 has 14 amino acids. Trimming removed 2 bases at V and 6 bases at J, with 11 bases between. CDR3 coding DNA: TGTGCCAGTAGTATAATTTTAGGAGCCAATGAGCAGTTCTTC. Translated: CASSIILGANEQFF.

The chain recombines TRBV6-5 with TRBJ1-5, with TRBD1 matching 7 bases. CDR1 is MNHEY, CDR2 SVGAGI, per germline. V lost 6 bases and J lost 7; bases outside the gene matches: 9. The CDR3 length is 14 residues. The CDR3 DNA reads TGTGCCAGCAGCAAACAGGGGTCCGGCCAGCCCCAGCATTTT. Protein: CASSKQGSGQPQHF.

The chain has TRBV18 and TRBJ2-2, with D possibly matching TRBD2 (6 bases). This CDR3 spans 15 amino acids. CDR1 KGHSH and CDR2 LQKENI come from the germline V gene. Deletions cut 6 bases from V and 1 base from J, with 12 bases between. CDR3 DNA sequence: TGTGCCAGCTCTGGAGGGGCTGTGAACACCGGGGAGCTGTTTTTT. This codes for CASSGGAVNTGELFF. Based on the CDR3 plus reference TRBV18 and TRBJ2-2, the full variable domain is NAGVMQNPRHLVRRRGQEARLRCSPMKGHSHVYWYRQLPEEGLKFMVYLQKENIIDESGMPKERFSAEFPKEGPSILRIQQVVRGDSAAYFCASSGGAVNTGELFFGEGSRLTVL.

This chain links TRBV11-2 with TRBJ2-7; D unresolved. The germline V gene encodes CDR1 SGHAT and CDR2 FQNNGV. Trimming stripped 1 base from V and 1 base from J, with 8 bases between. CDR3 length: 14 amino acids. CDR3 in DNA: TGTGCCAGCAGCTTAGGATTCAGATCCTACGAGCAGTACGTC. This gives the protein CASSLGFRSYEQYV.

The chain joins TRBV9 to TRBJ2-1, with TRBD1 identical over 8 bases. J was trimmed by 0 bases and V by 7 bases; bases with no gene match: 3. The CDR3 is 14 amino acids. CDR1 and CDR2 from the germline V gene are SGDLS and YYNGEE. CDR3 coding DNA: TGTGCCAGCGGGACAGGAGACTCCTACAATGAGCAGTTCTTC. The encoded protein is CASGTGDSYNEQFF.

The chain employs TRBV5-1 and TRBJ2-3, with 8 positions matching TRBD2. The junction had 6 bases not matched to a gene; V was cut back by 7 bases and J by 2 bases. This CDR3 spans 14 amino acids. CDR1 SGHRS and CDR2 YFSETQ come from the germline V gene. The CDR3 loop reads CASQRGWYTDTQYF. In nucleotides, the CDR3 is TGCGCCAGCCAGCGGGGGTGGTACACAGATACGCAGTATTTT.